What follows are 14 T cell receptor beta chains derived from one specimen sequenced in a study of blood T cell repertoires in COVID-19. Using immunoSEQ multiplex PCR, the repertoire was profiled, and TCRdb retains in-frame clones only, with some absent. The sample lists some 260,000 clones, about 90% occurring once. The sample taken for sequencing was peripheral blood. All receptors derive from a man aged 18-30 years with active or convalescent COVID-19.

The rearrangement links TRBV3-1 (or the pseudogene TRBV3-2) to TRBJ1-3; D is unclear. CDR3 length equals 15 residues. Deletions cut 4 bases from V and 3 bases from J, with 13 bases between. Germline assignment: CDR1 LGHDT and CDR2 YNNKEL (reference sequence). CDR3 loop: CASSPVPQNGNTIYF. CDR3 in DNA: TGTGCCAGCAGCCCCGTCCCGCAGAATGGAAACACCATATATTTT.

The chain carries TRBV19 and TRBJ2-3; 7 bases agree with TRBD1. The CDR3 extends over 14 amino acids. The junction had 4 bases not matched to a gene; V was cut back by 5 bases and J by 2 bases. CDR1 and CDR2 from the germline V gene are LNHDA and SQIVND (reference sequence). This CDR3 is CASSGQELTDTQYF. The DNA of the CDR3 is TGTGCCAGTAGTGGACAGGAGCTCACAGATACGCAGTATTTT.

The V gene is TRBV9, the J gene TRBJ2-7; 7 nucleotides match TRBD2. Germline V gives CDR1 SGDLS, CDR2 YYNGEE. Losses at the gene ends were 2 bases for V and 2 bases for J; bases not matched to a gene: 7. The CDR3 extends over 15 amino acids. The CDR3 DNA sequence: TGTGCCAGCAGCGTTCAACCGAGCGGGGCCTACGAGCAGTACTTC. It translates to CASSVQPSGAYEQYF.

The rearrangement joins TRBV9 to TRBJ2-3, with 8 positions matching TRBD2. Germline assignment: CDR1 SGDLS and CDR2 YYNGEE. The J segment lost 0 bases and the V segment lost 0 bases, leaving 6 bases of the junction unmatched. The CDR3 spans 17 residues. CDR3 DNA: TGTGCCAGCAGCGTAGGACCCAGCGGGGGAAGCACAGATACGCAGTATTTT. Its protein is CASSVGPSGGSTDTQYF.

This clone was seen a few times. V gene TRBV27 combines with J gene TRBJ1-1, with a possible D match to TRBD1 (5 bases). Trimming removed 3 bases from V and 7 bases from J, with 12 bases in between. Germline V CDR1 and CDR2: MNHEY, SMNVEV (reference sequence). This CDR3 has 13 amino acids. The CDR3 coding sequence is TGTGCCAGCAGTTTTAGGGGCCCCAGTGAAGCTTTCTTT. Amino acids: CASSFRGPSEAFF.

The gene calls are TRBV5-1 and TRBJ2-1; D possibly corresponds to TRBD1 (6 bases). The CDR3 is made up of 15 amino acids. The germline V gene has CDR1 SGHRS and CDR2 YFSETQ. V lost 3 bases and J 5 bases, leaving 15 bases between the germline ends. The DNA of the CDR3 is TGCGCCAGCAGCTCATTACAGGGTTTCAACAATGAGCAGTTCTTC. Translating it yields CASSSLQGFNNEQFF. The complete variable domain, with remaining parts taken from reference TRBV5-1 and TRBJ2-1, reads KAGVTQTPRYLIKTRGQQVTLSCSPISGHRSVSWYQQTPGQGLQFLFEYFSETQRNKGNFPGRFSGRQFSNSRSEMNVSTLELGDSALYLCASSSLQGFNNEQFFGPGTRLTVL.

This chain connects TRBV27 to TRBJ2-3; D unresolved. The CDR3 totals 14 residues. Trimming pared 5 bases from V and 6 bases from J, leaving 15 bases between. Germline CDR1 reads MNHEY; CDR2 reads SMNVEV (reference sequence). For the CDR3, the DNA is TGTGCCAGCAGTCCCCGACTGGCCCCGGATACGCAGTATTTT. Its translation: CASSPRLAPDTQYF.

This clone was counted only a few times. The chain employs TRBV7-9 and TRBJ1-6; D may be TRBD1 (6 bases). This CDR3 spans 11 amino acids. V was pared by 5 bases and J by 13 bases, with 9 bases between. CDR1 is SEHNR and CDR2 is FQNEAQ in the germline V gene (reference sequence). The CDR3 sequence: CASSRDRPLHF. CDR3 DNA sequence: TGTGCCAGCAGCCGCGACAGGCCCCTCCACTTT.

The V gene is TRBV9, the J gene TRBJ2-2; 9 positions match TRBD2. The length of the CDR3 is 18 residues. J lost 0 bases, V lost 3 bases, and 9 bases had no gene match. Germline assignment: CDR1 SGDLS and CDR2 YYNGEE. The CDR3 nucleotides are TGTGCCAGCAGCGGGGGGACTAGCCAACGAGCGAACACCGGGGAGCTGTTTTTT. It specifies CASSGGTSQRANTGELFF.

The chain links TRBV4-2 to TRBJ2-1, with D possibly TRBD1 on 5 matching bases. This CDR3 has 15 residues. Between the trimmed V and J ends, which lost 0 bases and 10 bases, there was a span of 16 bases. In germline, CDR1 is LGHNA, CDR2 YNFKEQ. This CDR3 reads CASSQDTQGVLEQFF. The CDR3, as DNA: TGTGCCAGCAGCCAAGATACGCAAGGGGTACTCGAGCAGTTCTTC.

The rearrangement links TRBV6-2 or TRBV6-3 to TRBJ2-5; 14 bases align to TRBD2. The junction had 4 bases not matched to a gene; V was cut back by 0 bases and J by 1 base. Germline CDR1 MNHEY, CDR2 SVGEGT. This CDR3 has 18 residues. The CDR3 region has the DNA TGTGCCAGCAGTTACTCGACTAGCGGGGGGGGCTCCCAAGAGACCCAGTACTTC. Its protein product is CASSYSTSGGGSQETQYF.

The DNA for the CDR3 is TGTGCCAGCAGCCAATGCGGGACAGTTAAGGGGGAGCAGTACTTC. Translation: CASSQCGTVKGEQYF. J is TRBJ2-7 and V is TRBV14, with D perhaps matching TRBD1 (7 bases). Germline V gene sequence: CDR1 SGHDN, CDR2 FVKESK. Trimming removed 2 bases at V and 7 bases at J, with 18 bases between. The CDR3 is 15 residues long.

The V call is TRBV7-2, the J call TRBJ1-5; 7 nucleotides align to TRBD1. Germline V gene sequence: CDR1 SGHTA, CDR2 FQGNSA. The CDR3 totals 15 residues. J lost 6 bases, V lost 6 bases, and 11 bases had no gene match. CDR3 DNA sequence: TGTGCCAGCAGTCAGACCCAGGGGGGCATTCAGCCCCAGCATTTT. It codes for CASSQTQGGIQPQHF.

The chain links TRBV20-1 to TRBJ1-4; 7 bases are a match to TRBD1. From germline, CDR1 is DFQATT and CDR2 SNEGSKA (reference sequence). This CDR3 is built from 14 residues. The trim removed 3 bases at V and 7 bases at J, leaving 8 bases unmatched. CDR3 in amino acids: CSASGDRFFEKLFF. The CDR3 DNA follows: TGCAGTGCTAGTGGGGACAGATTTTTTGAAAAACTGTTTTTT.